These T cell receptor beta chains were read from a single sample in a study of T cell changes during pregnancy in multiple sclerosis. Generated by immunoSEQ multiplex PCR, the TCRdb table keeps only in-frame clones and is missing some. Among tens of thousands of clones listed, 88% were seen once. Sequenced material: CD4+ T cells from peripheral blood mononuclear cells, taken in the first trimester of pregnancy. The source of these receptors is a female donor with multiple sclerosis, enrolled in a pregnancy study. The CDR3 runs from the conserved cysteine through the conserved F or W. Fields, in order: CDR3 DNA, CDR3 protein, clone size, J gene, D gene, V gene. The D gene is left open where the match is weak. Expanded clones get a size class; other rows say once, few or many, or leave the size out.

CDR3nt: TGTGCCAGCAGTCCGGGACAAGCTGGGGGCTACACCTTC
CDR3aa: CASSPGQAGGYTF
abundance: NA
j_gene: TRBJ1-2
d_gene: NA
v_gene: TRBV28

CDR3nt: TGTGCCACCAGCAGAACTGGGAACACTGAAGCTTTCTTT
CDR3aa: CATSRTGNTEAFF
abundance: NA
j_gene: TRBJ1-1
d_gene: NA
v_gene: TRBV15

CDR3nt: TGTGCCAGCAGTGAGGCGGGCGCGTTATCCTACGAGCAGTACTTC
CDR3aa: CASSEAGALSYEQYF
abundance: NA
j_gene: TRBJ2-7
d_gene: NA
v_gene: TRBV2

CDR3nt: TGTGCCAGCAGCCAATTGCAGGGGATGAATGAGCAGTTCTTC
CDR3aa: CASSQLQGMNEQFF
abundance: NA
j_gene: TRBJ2-1
d_gene: NA
v_gene: TRBV6-4

CDR3nt: TGTGCCAGCAGCCAACTCGGACAGACAAATGAAAAACTGTTTTTT
CDR3aa: CASSQLGQTNEKLFF
abundance: NA
j_gene: TRBJ1-4
d_gene: NA
v_gene: TRBV5-5

CDR3nt: TGTGCCAGCAGCTTCGGACAGTCTAGGGAAGAGACCCAGTACTTC
CDR3aa: CASSFGQSREETQYF
abundance: NA
j_gene: TRBJ2-5
d_gene: NA
v_gene: TRBV7-9

CDR3nt: TGTGCCAGCAGCTTAAGTGGGACAGAACACACTGAAGCTTTCTTT
CDR3aa: CASSLSGTEHTEAFF
abundance: NA
j_gene: TRBJ1-1
d_gene: TRBD1
v_gene: TRBV7-2

CDR3nt: TGTGCCAGCAGCCAAGATGCCCCGGGACAGGGGGCAGATACGCAGTATTTT
CDR3aa: CASSQDAPGQGADTQYF
abundance: medium-sized
j_gene: TRBJ2-3
d_gene: TRBD1
v_gene: TRBV4-2

CDR3nt: TGTGCCGTCACTAGCGGCTCCTACAATGAGCAGTTCTTC
CDR3aa: CAVTSGSYNEQFF
abundance: NA
j_gene: TRBJ2-1
d_gene: TRBD2
v_gene: TRBV7-9

CDR3nt: TGTGCCACCAGCAGACTGGACTCCCGAGACACTGAAGCTTTCTTT
CDR3aa: CATSRLDSRDTEAFF
abundance: NA
j_gene: TRBJ1-1
d_gene: NA
v_gene: TRBV15

CDR3nt: TGTGCCAGCAGCTTGAAAGTCGGGACAGGGGGCCGGAAAGCTTTCTTT
CDR3aa: CASSLKVGTGGRKAFF
abundance: NA
j_gene: TRBJ1-1
d_gene: TRBD1
v_gene: TRBV5-4

CDR3nt: TGTGCCAGCGAGGACAGGGGATACGGGTTGAACACTGAAGCTTTCTTT
CDR3aa: CASEDRGYGLNTEAFF
abundance: NA
j_gene: TRBJ1-1
d_gene: TRBD1
v_gene: TRBV27

CDR3nt: TGTGCCAGCAGCTTTAGGGGACAGGGAAACAATGAGCAGTTCTTC
CDR3aa: CASSFRGQGNNEQFF
abundance: NA
j_gene: TRBJ2-1
d_gene: TRBD1
v_gene: TRBV5-5

CDR3nt: TGTGCCAGCAGCTTAGCGGAGGGGAATCAGCCCCAGCATTTT
CDR3aa: CASSLAEGNQPQHF
abundance: NA
j_gene: TRBJ1-5
d_gene: NA
v_gene: TRBV7-6

CDR3nt: TGCAGCGTACAGTTGAACACTGAAGCTTTCTTT
CDR3aa: CSVQLNTEAFF
abundance: few
j_gene: TRBJ1-1
d_gene: NA
v_gene: TRBV29-1

CDR3nt: TGTGCCACCGGACAAGACAATCAGCCCCAGCATTTT
CDR3aa: CATGQDNQPQHF
abundance: few
j_gene: TRBJ1-5
d_gene: NA
v_gene: TRBV7-9

CDR3nt: TGCGCCAGCAGGAACCGAGGAGATTCTAGCACAGATACGCAGTATTTT
CDR3aa: CASRNRGDSSTDTQYF
abundance: NA
j_gene: TRBJ2-3
d_gene: NA
v_gene: TRBV10-2

CDR3nt: TGTGCCAGCAGTTACTCGACTAGCGGGGGCGATGAGCAGTTCTTC
CDR3aa: CASSYSTSGGDEQFF
abundance: NA
j_gene: TRBJ2-1
d_gene: TRBD2
v_gene: TRBV6-6

CDR3nt: TGCGCCAGCAGCTCAACAGGGGGCCAGGACTATGGCTACACCTTC
CDR3aa: CASSSTGGQDYGYTF
abundance: NA
j_gene: TRBJ1-2
d_gene: TRBD1
v_gene: TRBV5-1

CDR3nt: TGTGCCAGCAGGCTGACAGGATACTACGAGCAGTACTTC
CDR3aa: CASRLTGYYEQYF
abundance: few
j_gene: TRBJ2-7
d_gene: NA
v_gene: TRBV2

CDR3nt: TGTGCCAGCAACCACCGGGACAGCGCCTACGAGCAGTACTTC
CDR3aa: CASNHRDSAYEQYF
abundance: NA
j_gene: TRBJ2-7
d_gene: TRBD1
v_gene: TRBV11-2

CDR3nt: TGCAGCGTTTCGGCGGGAGTGGGAGATACGCAGTATTTT
CDR3aa: CSVSAGVGDTQYF
abundance: NA
j_gene: TRBJ2-3
d_gene: TRBD2
v_gene: TRBV29-1

CDR3nt: TGTGCCAGCAGTCCCCCCGGGGGGGTCTACGAGCAGTACTTC
CDR3aa: CASSPPGGVYEQYF
abundance: NA
j_gene: TRBJ2-7
d_gene: TRBD2
v_gene: TRBV28

CDR3nt: TGCGCCAGCAGCTGGACAGGGACTGGAAACACCATATATTTT
CDR3aa: CASSWTGTGNTIYF
abundance: NA
j_gene: TRBJ1-3
d_gene: TRBD1
v_gene: TRBV5-1

CDR3nt: TGTGCCAGCAGCTTGTGGACTAGCGGGAGGGTAGAACAAGAGACCCAGTACTTC
CDR3aa: CASSLWTSGRVEQETQYF
abundance: NA
j_gene: TRBJ2-5
d_gene: TRBD2
v_gene: TRBV7-8

CDR3nt: TGTGCCAGCAGCGCTAGACTAGCGGGGATGGGGGACCAGTACTTC
CDR3aa: CASSARLAGMGDQYF
abundance: once
j_gene: TRBJ2-5
d_gene: TRBD2
v_gene: TRBV9

CDR3nt: TGTGCCAGCAGCGTAGGGACAGGGGCGGGTACCGGGGAGCTGTTTTTT
CDR3aa: CASSVGTGAGTGELFF
abundance: NA
j_gene: TRBJ2-2
d_gene: TRBD1
v_gene: TRBV9

CDR3nt: TGTGCCTGGACGGGGGACGCTTACGGGGATGGCTACACCTTC
CDR3aa: CAWTGDAYGDGYTF
abundance: NA
j_gene: TRBJ1-2
d_gene: NA
v_gene: TRBV30

CDR3nt: TGCGCCAGCAGCCCGCTGACAGGGCAGAACGACTATGGCTACACCTTC
CDR3aa: CASSPLTGQNDYGYTF
abundance: NA
j_gene: TRBJ1-2
d_gene: TRBD1
v_gene: TRBV4-1

CDR3nt: TGCAGCGTTGAAGATGAGTGGGGGGGCGAGCAGTACTTC
CDR3aa: CSVEDEWGGEQYF
abundance: NA
j_gene: TRBJ2-7
d_gene: TRBD2
v_gene: TRBV29-1

CDR3nt: TGCAGTGCCCCGGACACCAACATTCAGTACTTC
CDR3aa: CSAPDTNIQYF
abundance: NA
j_gene: TRBJ2-4
d_gene: NA
v_gene: TRBV20-1

CDR3nt: TGTGCCAGCAGCGTATTTGACTCGAACACCGGGGAGCTGTTTTTT
CDR3aa: CASSVFDSNTGELFF
abundance: NA
j_gene: TRBJ2-2
d_gene: NA
v_gene: TRBV9

CDR3nt: TGTGCCAGCAGCTTAGGTGTGGGGACAGGAAAAGGGACCCAGTACTTC
CDR3aa: CASSLGVGTGKGTQYF
abundance: NA
j_gene: TRBJ2-5
d_gene: TRBD1
v_gene: TRBV11-2

CDR3nt: TGTGCCAGCAGTGAAGATCCAGGCCGCCCCTACGAGCAGTACTTC
CDR3aa: CASSEDPGRPYEQYF
abundance: NA
j_gene: TRBJ2-7
d_gene: NA
v_gene: TRBV6-1

CDR3nt: TGTGCCAGCAGCTCTCCGGGACAGGGTCGCACTGAGCAGTTCTTC
CDR3aa: CASSSPGQGRTEQFF
abundance: NA
j_gene: TRBJ2-1
d_gene: TRBD1
v_gene: TRBV5-4

CDR3nt: TGTGCCAGCAGTTCAGTAGCGGGAAATAGCTATGAGCAGTTCTTC
CDR3aa: CASSSVAGNSYEQFF
abundance: once
j_gene: TRBJ2-1
d_gene: TRBD2
v_gene: TRBV28

CDR3nt: TGTGCCATCAGTGACTGGGGGACAGCGGCAGGCTACACCTTC
CDR3aa: CAISDWGTAAGYTF
abundance: NA
j_gene: TRBJ1-2
d_gene: TRBD1
v_gene: TRBV10-3

CDR3nt: TGCGCCAGCAGCTTGGCTAGGGCCGGGGGGGAAGCTTTCTTT
CDR3aa: CASSLARAGGEAFF
abundance: NA
j_gene: TRBJ1-1
d_gene: NA
v_gene: TRBV5-1

CDR3nt: TGCGCCAGCAGCTGGAGGGACCTCATCACCGGGGAGCTGTTTTTT
CDR3aa: CASSWRDLITGELFF
abundance: NA
j_gene: TRBJ2-2
d_gene: NA
v_gene: TRBV5-1

CDR3nt: TGTGCCAGCTCACCCGGAGTCGGGGAGCTGTTTTTT
CDR3aa: CASSPGVGELFF
abundance: NA
j_gene: TRBJ2-2
d_gene: NA
v_gene: TRBV18

CDR3nt: TGTGCCTGTCAACAGGAGACCTTGCAGTTCTTC
CDR3aa: CACQQETLQFF
abundance: NA
j_gene: TRBJ2-1
d_gene: NA
v_gene: TRBV30

CDR3nt: TGTGCCAGCAGCCCCCCCGGGGGGCAAACTGAAGCTTTCTTT
CDR3aa: CASSPPGGQTEAFF
abundance: NA
j_gene: TRBJ1-1
d_gene: NA
v_gene: TRBV5-4

CDR3nt: TGTGCCAGCAGCTTGGCACAGGGTTTACCGTACGAGCAGTACTTC
CDR3aa: CASSLAQGLPYEQYF
abundance: NA
j_gene: TRBJ2-7
d_gene: NA
v_gene: TRBV5-4

CDR3nt: TGTGCCAGTAGTATATCAACATCCGGGGAGCTGTTTTTT
CDR3aa: CASSISTSGELFF
abundance: few
j_gene: TRBJ2-2
d_gene: NA
v_gene: TRBV19

CDR3nt: TGCGCCAGCGCCCCCTCGAGCGGGTTTATGAATGAGCAGTTCTTC
CDR3aa: CASAPSSGFMNEQFF
abundance: NA
j_gene: TRBJ2-1
d_gene: NA
v_gene: TRBV5-1

CDR3nt: TGTGCCAGCGCAATATGGACAGGAGCTAACTATGGCTACACCTTC
CDR3aa: CASAIWTGANYGYTF
abundance: NA
j_gene: TRBJ1-2
d_gene: TRBD1
v_gene: TRBV7-9

CDR3nt: TGCGCCAGCAGCCCGACTAGCGGGGAAACAGATACGCAGTATTTT
CDR3aa: CASSPTSGETDTQYF
abundance: NA
j_gene: TRBJ2-3
d_gene: TRBD2
v_gene: TRBV5-1

CDR3nt: TGTGCCAGCAGCCCCGGGACTAGCGGGAGAAGGGTCTACTACAATGAGCAGTTCTTC
CDR3aa: CASSPGTSGRRVYYNEQFF
abundance: once
j_gene: TRBJ2-1
d_gene: TRBD2
v_gene: TRBV9

CDR3nt: TGTGCCAGCAGTGAAGTGGCCGGGGAGACCCAGTACTTC
CDR3aa: CASSEVAGETQYF
abundance: NA
j_gene: TRBJ2-5
d_gene: NA
v_gene: TRBV6-1

CDR3nt: TGTGCCAGCAGTGAAGACGCGGTCTACAATGAGCAGTTCTTC
CDR3aa: CASSEDAVYNEQFF
abundance: NA
j_gene: TRBJ2-1
d_gene: NA
v_gene: TRBV6-1

CDR3nt: TGTGCCAGCAGTTACGGTGGTTCGGAGTCACCCCTCCACTTT
CDR3aa: CASSYGGSESPLHF
abundance: NA
j_gene: TRBJ1-6
d_gene: NA
v_gene: TRBV6-6

CDR3nt: TGCGCCAGCATGGGAGGGGTCGGAAACACCATATATTTT
CDR3aa: CASMGGVGNTIYF
abundance: few
j_gene: TRBJ1-3
d_gene: NA
v_gene: TRBV5-1

CDR3nt: TGTGCCAGCAGCTTAGTACCCGGGAATGGAAACACCATATATTTT
CDR3aa: CASSLVPGNGNTIYF
abundance: NA
j_gene: TRBJ1-3
d_gene: NA
v_gene: TRBV11-2

CDR3nt: TGTGCCAGCAGTGAAACTGGGACAGGGCAAAATTCACCCCTCCACTTT
CDR3aa: CASSETGTGQNSPLHF
abundance: few
j_gene: TRBJ1-6
d_gene: TRBD1
v_gene: TRBV2

CDR3nt: TGTGCCAGCAGCTTATTTGCGCGCTCTGAGCAGTTCTTC
CDR3aa: CASSLFARSEQFF
abundance: NA
j_gene: TRBJ2-1
d_gene: NA
v_gene: TRBV7-2

CDR3nt: TGTGCCAGTAGTCTCCCGGGACAGGGTGTAGGCACTGAAGCTTTCTTT
CDR3aa: CASSLPGQGVGTEAFF
abundance: NA
j_gene: TRBJ1-1
d_gene: TRBD1
v_gene: TRBV19

CDR3nt: TGCGCCAGCCCAAAGTCGGGCAAAAACATTCAGTACTTC
CDR3aa: CASPKSGKNIQYF
abundance: NA
j_gene: TRBJ2-4
d_gene: NA
v_gene: TRBV4-1